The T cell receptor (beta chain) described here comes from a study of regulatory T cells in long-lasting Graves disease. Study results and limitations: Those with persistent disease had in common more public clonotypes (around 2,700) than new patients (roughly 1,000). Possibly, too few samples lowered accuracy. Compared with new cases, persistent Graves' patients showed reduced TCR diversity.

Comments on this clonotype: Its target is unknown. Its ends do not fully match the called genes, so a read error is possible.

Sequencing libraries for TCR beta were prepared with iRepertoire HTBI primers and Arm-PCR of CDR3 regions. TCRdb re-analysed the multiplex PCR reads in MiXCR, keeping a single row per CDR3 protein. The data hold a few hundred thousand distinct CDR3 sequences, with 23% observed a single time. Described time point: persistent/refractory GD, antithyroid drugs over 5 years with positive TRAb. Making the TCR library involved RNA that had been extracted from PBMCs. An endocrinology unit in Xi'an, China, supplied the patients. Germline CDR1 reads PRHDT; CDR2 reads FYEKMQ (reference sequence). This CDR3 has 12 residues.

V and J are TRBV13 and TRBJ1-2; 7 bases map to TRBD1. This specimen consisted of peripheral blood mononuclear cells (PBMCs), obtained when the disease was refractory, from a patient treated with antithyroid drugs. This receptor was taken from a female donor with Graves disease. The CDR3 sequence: CASSVGGSSHTF. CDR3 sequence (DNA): TGTGCCAGCAGCGTAGGGGGCTCCAGTCACACCTTC.